These 26 T cell receptor beta chains were sequenced from one sample in a study of identical twins. TCRdb recomputed calls from the 5' RACE reads with MiXCR, one row per CDR3 protein. The table has a few hundred thousand distinct CDR3 sequences, 10% to 13% seen once. The sample consisted of memory T cells sorted from blood. The receptors come from a man in his forties or fifties in good health.

The chain links TRBV5-6 to TRBJ2-4, with a tentative D call TRBD1 (6 bases). The germline CDR1 and CDR2 sequences are SGHDT and YYEEEE. The length of the CDR3 is 14 residues. Trimming took 2 bases from V and 6 from J, leaving 12 bases between them. The CDR3 is CASSLQQGRNIQYF. The CDR3 nucleotides are TGTGCCAGCAGCTTACAACAGGGCAGAAACATTCAGTACTTC.

This rearrangement joins TRBV15 to TRBJ2-1; 7 bases map to TRBD2. Germline CDR1 and CDR2: LNHNV and YYDKDF (reference sequence). The CDR3 contains 18 residues. J lost 4 bases, V lost 4 bases, and 16 bases had no gene match. CDR3 in DNA: TGTGCCACCAGCACAGTAGGAACCCTAGCGGCCCTTTACAATGAGCAGTTCTTC. Translating it yields CATSTVGTLAALYNEQFF.

The chain couples TRBV20-1 to TRBJ2-7, with 7 bases identical to TRBD2. Losses at the gene ends were 2 bases for V and 3 bases for J; bases not matched to a gene: 10. There are 15 residues in the CDR3. Germline-derived CDR1 and CDR2 are DFQATT and SNEGSKA (reference sequence). The CDR3 DNA follows: TGCAGTGCTAGACTTCCGAGACTAGCAGACTACGAGCAGTACTTC. This gives the protein CSARLPRLADYEQYF.

This clonotype was found a few times. The chain links TRBV7-8 to TRBJ2-7, with D possibly being TRBD2 (6 bases). CDR1 is SGHVS, CDR2 FQNEAQ, per germline. The CDR3 totals 15 residues. The germline V and J ends were trimmed by 1 base and 3 bases, with 13 bases remaining between them. The CDR3 reads CASSLDPGVNYEQYF. CDR3 in DNA: TGTGCCAGCAGCTTAGATCCGGGAGTGAACTACGAGCAGTACTTC.

V gene TRBV11-2 combines with J gene TRBJ2-1, with 9 bases fitting TRBD2. J lost 9 bases, V lost 5 bases, and 11 bases had no gene match. The CDR3 is 15 residues long. Germline V CDR1 and CDR2: SGHAT, FQNNGV. The CDR3 nucleotides read TGTGCCAGCAGCCGCGGTGGGACTAGCAGGGTTGAGCAGTTCTTC. Translation gives CASSRGGTSRVEQFF.

Only a few counts were recorded for this clonotype. CDR3 bases: TGCAGTGCTAGATGGGACAGGGGTGAAAAACTGTTTTTT. This sequence encodes CSARWDRGEKLFF. V gene TRBV20-1 combines with J gene TRBJ1-4; 10 bases match TRBD1. The CDR3 totals 13 residues. V shed 2 bases and J 7 bases; nucleotides not matched to a gene: 1. In germline, CDR1 is DFQATT, CDR2 SNEGSKA (reference sequence).

This chain joins TRBV27 and TRBJ2-2; D is possibly TRBD2 (6 bases). V was shortened by 3 bases and J by 1 base, with 15 bases between the two germline ends. Germline CDR1 reads MNHEY; CDR2 reads SMNVEV (reference sequence). The CDR3 length is 17 residues. CDR3 in DNA: TGTGCCAGCAGTTTTATTGCGGGAAAGGAGAACACCGGGGAGCTGTTTTTT. Protein product: CASSFIAGKENTGELFF.

V usage is TRBV4-2 and J usage is TRBJ1-1, with D perhaps matching TRBD1 (6 bases). The CDR3 extends over 16 amino acids. Germline V gene data show CDR1 as LGHNA and CDR2 as YNFKEQ. V was cut by 4 bases and J by 7 bases, with 22 bases left in between. The CDR3 sequence is CASSPPVRGVGGEAFF. The CDR3 nucleotides are TGTGCCAGCAGCCCCCCAGTTAGGGGGGTGGGAGGTGAAGCTTTCTTT.

This clonotype was seen at least ten times. The CDR3 loop reads CASKRDRNTEAFF. The CDR3 DNA reads TGCGCCAGCAAGCGAGACAGGAACACTGAAGCTTTCTTT. This rearrangement joins TRBV5-1 to TRBJ1-1, with D maybe TRBD1 (5 bases). The CDR3 extends over 13 amino acids. In germline, CDR1 is SGHRS, CDR2 YFSETQ. V was shortened by 6 bases and J by 1 base, with 10 bases between the two germline ends. Looking up the rest from reference TRBV5-1 and TRBJ1-1 gives the full variable domain: KAGVTQTPRYLIKTRGQQVTLSCSPISGHRSVSWYQQTPGQGLQFLFEYFSETQRNKGNFPGRFSGRQFSNSRSEMNVSTLELGDSALYLCASKRDRNTEAFFGQGTRLTVV.

This clonotype has a count of ten or more. The rearrangement joins TRBV5-1 to TRBJ2-1; 12 bases fit TRBD2. Looked up from germline, CDR1 is SGHRS and CDR2 is YFSETQ. The CDR3 is made up of 18 amino acids. The ends lost 0 bases at V and 4 bases at J; junction bases unmatched: 8. CDR3 sequence reads: CASSLGVTSGGLYNEQFF. The CDR3 region has the DNA TGCGCCAGCAGCTTGGGGGTGACTAGCGGGGGATTGTACAATGAGCAGTTCTTC.

The chain recombines TRBV6-5 with TRBJ2-2, with D perhaps TRBD2 (6 bases). Looked up from germline, CDR1 is MNHEY and CDR2 is SVGAGI. Trimming took off 8 bases at V and 5 bases at J, with 6 bases between the two ends. CDR3 length: 11 amino acids. In DNA form, the CDR3 reads TGTGCCAGCCGGGAGACCGGGGAGCTGTTTTTT. Its translation: CASRETGELFF.

The CDR3 reads CASSQDVTGGPETQYF. The CDR3 DNA follows: TGCGCCAGCAGCCAAGATGTAACGGGGGGGCCCGAGACCCAGTACTTC. The genes are TRBV4-1 and TRBJ2-5; 8 bases are shared with TRBD2. The CDR3 contains 16 residues. The V and J ends lost 0 bases and 5 bases, in that order; junction bases with no gene match: 8. In germline, CDR1 is MGHRA, CDR2 YSYEKL.

Note on this clonotype: Germline is not matched at one junction end, which may reflect a read error. The gene calls are TRBV6-2 or TRBV6-3 and TRBJ2-1; 8 nucleotides align to TRBD2. CDR1 and CDR2 from the germline V gene are MNHEY and SVGEGT. This CDR3 spans 11 amino acids. Here the CDR3 reads CASNDGTSLVF. The DNA of the CDR3 is TGTGCCAGCAACGACGGGACTAGTCTAGTCTTC.

This clonotype came up a few times. V and J are TRBV18 and TRBJ1-1, with D maybe TRBD1 (5 bases). The CDR3 has 15 amino acids. Between the trimmed V and J ends, which lost 0 bases and 6 bases, there was a span of 14 bases. The germline V gene encodes CDR1 KGHSH and CDR2 LQKENI. CDR3 sequence (DNA): TGTGCCAGCTCACCACCTGCTCTGGGGGAACCTGAAGCTTTCTTT. It translates to CASSPPALGEPEAFF.

Many counts were recorded for this clonotype. This chain connects TRBV4-2 to TRBJ1-2; TRBD1 is a possible D gene (5 bases). The germline V gene has CDR1 LGHNA and CDR2 YNFKEQ. V was shortened by 0 bases and J by 8 bases, with 7 bases between the two germline ends. The CDR3 consists of 12 residues. The CDR3 loop is CASSQDRGGYTF. As DNA, the CDR3 is TGTGCCAGCAGCCAAGATCGGGGGGGCTACACCTTC.

In this sample, this clonotype turned up a few times. The V and J genes are TRBV12-3 or TRBV12-4 and TRBJ2-1; D remains ambiguous. The CDR3 totals 13 residues. The V and J ends lost 3 bases and 9 bases respectively, with 12 bases between them. The CDR3 DNA reads TGTGCCAGCAGTTTGGGCACGAAGGGTGAGCAGTTCTTC. Amino acids: CASSLGTKGEQFF.

This clonotype was picked up a small number of times. V is TRBV7-9 and J is TRBJ2-1; TRBD2 aligns across 10 bases. J lost 8 bases, V lost 7 bases, and 5 bases had no gene match. The CDR3 sequence is 13 residues long. The germline CDR1 and CDR2 sequences are SEHNR and FQNEAQ (reference sequence). CDR3 DNA sequence: TGTGCCAGCATGGCTAGCGGGAGTCATGAGCAGTTCTTC. Amino acids: CASMASGSHEQFF.

This chain connects TRBV7-2 to TRBJ2-1; D is unclear. The germline CDR1 and CDR2 sequences are SGHTA and FQGNSA. The CDR3 sequence is 15 residues long. Trimming pared 6 bases from V and 0 bases from J, leaving 12 bases between. As DNA, the CDR3 is TGTGCCAGCAGTCCAAGCCCCTTCTCCTACAATGAGCAGTTCTTC. It translates to CASSPSPFSYNEQFF. Full variable domain (rest looked up from reference TRBV7-2 and TRBJ2-1): GAGVSQSPSNKVTEKGKDVELRCDPISGHTALYWYRQSLGQGLEFLIYFQGNSAPDKSGLPSDRFSAERTGGSVSTLTIQRTQQEDSAVYLCASSPSPFSYNEQFFGPGTRLTVL.

In this sample, this clonotype turned up many times. The CDR3: CSAVGLVYNEQFF. CDR3 coding DNA: TGCAGTGCTGTCGGACTGGTATACAATGAGCAGTTCTTC. The chain employs TRBV20-1 and TRBJ2-1; TRBD2 might be the D (5 bases). V was cut by 5 bases and J by 4 bases, with 12 bases left in between. Germline V gene data show CDR1 as DFQATT and CDR2 as SNEGSKA (reference sequence). The CDR3 loop spans 13 amino acids.

This clonotype was observed a handful of times. The chain couples TRBV5-5 to TRBJ2-3; unclear D gene. CDR1 and CDR2 (germline): SGHKS, YYEKEE (reference sequence). The CDR3 loop spans 15 amino acids. V was trimmed by 4 bases and J by 0 bases, leaving 12 bases between them. DNA for the CDR3: TGTGCCAGCAGCCCTGGCCCCCTTAGCACAGATACGCAGTATTTT. This sequence encodes CASSPGPLSTDTQYF.

This clonotype was counted at least ten times. V usage is TRBV12-3 or TRBV12-4 and J usage is TRBJ1-6; possibly TRBD1 for D (6 bases). CDR3 length: 12 amino acids. Trimming shortened V by 7 bases and J by 8 bases, and 9 bases separated the two germline ends. The CDR3 reads CASTDRYSPLHF. CDR3 in DNA: TGTGCCAGCACGGACAGATATTCACCCCTCCACTTT.

A few counts support this clonotype. This rearrangement joins TRBV28 to TRBJ1-2; no firm D call. In germline, CDR1 is MDHEN, CDR2 SYDVKM. The V and J ends lost 2 bases and 2 bases respectively, with 12 bases between them. The CDR3 is 15 amino acids. Here the CDR3 DNA reads TGTGCCAGCAGTTTACTAGGGCGCCCGAACTATGGCTACACCTTC. Protein sequence: CASSLLGRPNYGYTF.

The table lists this clonotype with many counts. The CDR3 loop reads CASSLGVAGGLEQFF. CDR3 DNA sequence: TGTGCCAGCAGTTTAGGGGTAGCGGGAGGACTTGAGCAGTTCTTC. This chain links TRBV12-3 or TRBV12-4 with TRBJ2-1, with 10 bases that match TRBD2. The CDR3 has 15 residues. Trimming cost V 1 base and J 9 bases; bases outside gene matches: 6.

In the case of this clonotype: Just one base apart from a much larger clone, this may be a read error. This chain connects TRBV3-1 to TRBJ2-2; D might be TRBD1 (6 bases). The length of the CDR3 is 15 residues. The germline V gene encodes CDR1 LGHDT and CDR2 YNNKEL (reference sequence). The CDR3 DNA sequence: TGTGCCAACAGCCAAGATCCAGGGGAGCACGGGGAGCTGTTTTTT. Translating it yields CANSQDPGEHGELFF.

This clonotype has at least ten counts. This rearrangement joins TRBV18 to TRBJ2-3; D unresolved. This CDR3 has 17 amino acids. V was pared by 0 bases and J by 0 bases, with 13 bases between. CDR1 KGHSH and CDR2 LQKENI come from the germline V gene. The CDR3 DNA is TGTGCCAGCTCACCACCGGTTTTTGCACCGAGCACAGATACGCAGTATTTT. Translating it yields CASSPPVFAPSTDTQYF. Supplemented by reference TRBV18 and TRBJ2-3, the full variable domain reads NAGVMQNPRHLVRRRGQEARLRCSPMKGHSHVYWYRQLPEEGLKFMVYLQKENIIDESGMPKERFSAEFPKEGPSILRIQQVVRGDSAAYFCASSPPVFAPSTDTQYFGPGTRLTVL.

Details on this clonotype: This could be a read error, since a much larger clone is one nucleotide away. The gene calls are TRBV12-3 or TRBV12-4 and TRBJ2-1; 14 bases align to TRBD2. V shed 6 bases, J shed 10 bases, and the junction held 5 bases outside the gene matches. The CDR3 spans 14 residues. The CDR3 loop reads CASSPTSGGGEQFF. The CDR3 nucleotides read TGTGCCAGCAGCCCGACTAGCGGGGGGGGAGAGCAGTTCTTC.